This is a list of T cell receptor beta chains from one sample in a study of neurological immune-mediated disorders. TCRdb reanalysed the 5' RACE reads using MiXCR and keeps one entry per CDR3 protein. This table holds about 40,000 distinct CDR3 sequences, 2.5% found once. The sequencing input was PBMCs. Source of these receptors: a man aged 50 or older with multiple sclerosis. The CDR3 runs from the conserved cysteine through the conserved F or W. D genes are given only for firm matches. The size field is filled for only some rows; it gives once, few, many or a size class.

D	size	V	J	CDR3	DNA
TRBD1	many	TRBV5-5	TRBJ2-3	CASSALDRGRTDTQYF	TGTGCCAGCAGCGCGTTGGACAGGGGGCGAACAGATACGCAGTATTTT
NA	many	TRBV7-6	TRBJ2-2	CASSFSFATGELFF	TGTGCCAGCAGCTTTTCGTTCGCCACCGGGGAGCTGTTTTTT
TRBD1	many	TRBV7-6	TRBJ2-2	CASSLAPDRADTGELFF	TGTGCCAGCAGCTTAGCCCCCGACAGGGCCGACACCGGGGAGCTGTTTTTT
TRBD1	many	TRBV12-3/TRBV12-4	TRBJ1-6	CASSPRTGGSSPLHF	TGTGCCAGCAGTCCCAGGACAGGGGGCAGTTCACCCCTCCACTTT
NA	many	TRBV29-1	TRBJ2-2	CSVARTRGGELFF	TGCAGCGTTGCAAGGACCCGGGGCGGGGAGCTGTTTTTT
NA	many	TRBV11-2	TRBJ2-1	CASSLLSGYSSYNEQFF	TGTGCCAGCAGCTTGTTAAGCGGGTATAGCTCCTACAATGAGCAGTTCTTC
NA	NA	TRBV5-1	TRBJ1-6	CASSPGQPNSPLHF	TGCGCCAGCAGCCCCGGACAGCCTAATTCACCCCTACACTTT
TRBD1	many	TRBV5-1	TRBJ2-7	CASSSIGTGRIHEQYF	TGCGCCAGCAGCTCCATCGGGACAGGTAGGATCCACGAGCAGTACTTC
NA	many	TRBV7-6	TRBJ2-3	CASSLKTHTDTQYF	TGTGCCAGCAGCTTAAAAACCCACACAGATACGCAGTATTTT
TRBD1	many	TRBV5-1	TRBJ2-5	CASSLEGQGGETQYF	TGCGCCAGCAGCTTGGAGGGACAGGGCGGAGAGACCCAGTACTTC
NA	many	TRBV5-1	TRBJ2-5	CASSSGTPDGETQYF	TGCGCCAGCAGCTCCGGGACGCCCGACGGAGAGACCCAGTACTTC
TRBD1	many	TRBV9	TRBJ2-5	CASSQGQKETQYF	TGTGCCAGCAGTCAGGGACAGAAAGAGACCCAGTACTTC
NA	many	TRBV6-2/TRBV6-3	TRBJ1-1	CASSYEGENTEAFF	TGTGCCAGCAGTTACGAGGGCGAGAACACTGAAGCTTTCTTT
NA	many	TRBV5-1	TRBJ2-2	CASSLRGEANTGELFF	TGCGCCAGCAGCTTAAGAGGGGAGGCGAACACCGGGGAGCTGTTTTTT
TRBD1	many	TRBV6-6	TRBJ2-4	CASYRDSAKNIQYF	TGTGCCAGCTACAGGGACAGCGCCAAAAACATTCAGTACTTC
NA	many	TRBV15	TRBJ1-5	CATSNGDRQPQNF	TGTGCCACCAGCAATGGCGACCGGCAGCCCCAGAATTTT
NA	many	TRBV7-3	TRBJ1-1	CASSTGGPTEAFF	TGTGCCAGCAGTACCGGGGGACCCACTGAAGCTTTCTTT
TRBD1	few	TRBV24-1	TRBJ2-6	CATSDPSVPGQGGSESGANVLTF	TGTGCCACCAGTGATCCGTCGGTCCCGGGACAGGGAGGCTCAGAATCTGGGGCCAACGTCCTGACTTTC
TRBD1	many	TRBV29-1	TRBJ2-1	CSVGGDRAFYNEQFF	TGCAGCGTTGGGGGAGACAGGGCGTTCTACAATGAGCAGTTCTTC
NA	many	TRBV24-1	TRBJ1-5	CATSAPGGAGQPQHF	TGTGCCACCAGTGCCCCGGGAGGGGCGGGTCAGCCCCAGCATTTT
NA	many	TRBV6-2/TRBV6-3	TRBJ1-5	CASSYGWTSNQPQNF	TGTGCCAGCAGTTACGGTTGGACCAGCAATCAGCCCCAGAATTTT
NA	NA	TRBV5-3	TRBJ2-6	CARSRLPDSRRGANVLTF	TGTGCCAGAAGCCGCCTTCCGGACAGCCGTCGGGGGGCCAACGTCCTGACTTTC
TRBD1	many	TRBV7-2	TRBJ1-2	CASRPTGGVSYTF	TGTGCCAGCAGACCGACAGGGGGCGTTAGCTACACCTTC
NA	many	TRBV12-3/TRBV12-4	TRBJ2-1	CASSLGTPNEQFF	TGTGCCAGCAGTTTGGGGACCCCAAATGAGCAGTTCTTC
NA	many	TRBV12-3/TRBV12-4	TRBJ2-7	CASSLDGTYEQYF	TGTGCCAGCAGCCTGGACGGTACCTACGAGCAGTACTTC
TRBD1	many	TRBV5-1	TRBJ1-2	CASSVDNRGLNYGYTF	TGCGCCAGCAGCGTGGACAACAGGGGTTTGAACTATGGCTACACCTTC
TRBD1	many	TRBV5-1	TRBJ1-4	CASSSGQGREKLFF	TGCGCCAGCAGCTCCGGACAGGGCAGGGAAAAACTGTTTTTT
NA	many	TRBV18	TRBJ2-3	CASSFFEGADTQYF	TGTGCCAGCTCATTCTTCGAGGGAGCAGATACGCAGTATTTT
NA	many	TRBV28	TRBJ1-5	CASSLKGGQPQNF	TGTGCCAGCAGTTTGAAGGGGGGTCAGCCCCAGAATTTT
NA	many	TRBV5-1	TRBJ2-1	CASRSSGSSYNEQFF	TGCGCCAGCCGTAGCTCGGGGAGCTCCTACAATGAGCAGTTCTTC
NA	many	TRBV6-2/TRBV6-3	TRBJ2-2	CASSSGTLWGGELFF	TGTGCCAGCAGTTCCGGGACTCTCTGGGGCGGGGAGCTGTTTTTT
NA	many	TRBV12-3/TRBV12-4	TRBJ2-2	CASSYRGGPLTGELFF	TGTGCCAGCAGTTACAGGGGAGGGCCACTCACCGGGGAGCTGTTTTTT
TRBD1	many	TRBV7-2	TRBJ2-3	CASSSTADTGEYF	TGTGCCAGCAGCTCAACCGCAGATACAGGGGAGTATTTT